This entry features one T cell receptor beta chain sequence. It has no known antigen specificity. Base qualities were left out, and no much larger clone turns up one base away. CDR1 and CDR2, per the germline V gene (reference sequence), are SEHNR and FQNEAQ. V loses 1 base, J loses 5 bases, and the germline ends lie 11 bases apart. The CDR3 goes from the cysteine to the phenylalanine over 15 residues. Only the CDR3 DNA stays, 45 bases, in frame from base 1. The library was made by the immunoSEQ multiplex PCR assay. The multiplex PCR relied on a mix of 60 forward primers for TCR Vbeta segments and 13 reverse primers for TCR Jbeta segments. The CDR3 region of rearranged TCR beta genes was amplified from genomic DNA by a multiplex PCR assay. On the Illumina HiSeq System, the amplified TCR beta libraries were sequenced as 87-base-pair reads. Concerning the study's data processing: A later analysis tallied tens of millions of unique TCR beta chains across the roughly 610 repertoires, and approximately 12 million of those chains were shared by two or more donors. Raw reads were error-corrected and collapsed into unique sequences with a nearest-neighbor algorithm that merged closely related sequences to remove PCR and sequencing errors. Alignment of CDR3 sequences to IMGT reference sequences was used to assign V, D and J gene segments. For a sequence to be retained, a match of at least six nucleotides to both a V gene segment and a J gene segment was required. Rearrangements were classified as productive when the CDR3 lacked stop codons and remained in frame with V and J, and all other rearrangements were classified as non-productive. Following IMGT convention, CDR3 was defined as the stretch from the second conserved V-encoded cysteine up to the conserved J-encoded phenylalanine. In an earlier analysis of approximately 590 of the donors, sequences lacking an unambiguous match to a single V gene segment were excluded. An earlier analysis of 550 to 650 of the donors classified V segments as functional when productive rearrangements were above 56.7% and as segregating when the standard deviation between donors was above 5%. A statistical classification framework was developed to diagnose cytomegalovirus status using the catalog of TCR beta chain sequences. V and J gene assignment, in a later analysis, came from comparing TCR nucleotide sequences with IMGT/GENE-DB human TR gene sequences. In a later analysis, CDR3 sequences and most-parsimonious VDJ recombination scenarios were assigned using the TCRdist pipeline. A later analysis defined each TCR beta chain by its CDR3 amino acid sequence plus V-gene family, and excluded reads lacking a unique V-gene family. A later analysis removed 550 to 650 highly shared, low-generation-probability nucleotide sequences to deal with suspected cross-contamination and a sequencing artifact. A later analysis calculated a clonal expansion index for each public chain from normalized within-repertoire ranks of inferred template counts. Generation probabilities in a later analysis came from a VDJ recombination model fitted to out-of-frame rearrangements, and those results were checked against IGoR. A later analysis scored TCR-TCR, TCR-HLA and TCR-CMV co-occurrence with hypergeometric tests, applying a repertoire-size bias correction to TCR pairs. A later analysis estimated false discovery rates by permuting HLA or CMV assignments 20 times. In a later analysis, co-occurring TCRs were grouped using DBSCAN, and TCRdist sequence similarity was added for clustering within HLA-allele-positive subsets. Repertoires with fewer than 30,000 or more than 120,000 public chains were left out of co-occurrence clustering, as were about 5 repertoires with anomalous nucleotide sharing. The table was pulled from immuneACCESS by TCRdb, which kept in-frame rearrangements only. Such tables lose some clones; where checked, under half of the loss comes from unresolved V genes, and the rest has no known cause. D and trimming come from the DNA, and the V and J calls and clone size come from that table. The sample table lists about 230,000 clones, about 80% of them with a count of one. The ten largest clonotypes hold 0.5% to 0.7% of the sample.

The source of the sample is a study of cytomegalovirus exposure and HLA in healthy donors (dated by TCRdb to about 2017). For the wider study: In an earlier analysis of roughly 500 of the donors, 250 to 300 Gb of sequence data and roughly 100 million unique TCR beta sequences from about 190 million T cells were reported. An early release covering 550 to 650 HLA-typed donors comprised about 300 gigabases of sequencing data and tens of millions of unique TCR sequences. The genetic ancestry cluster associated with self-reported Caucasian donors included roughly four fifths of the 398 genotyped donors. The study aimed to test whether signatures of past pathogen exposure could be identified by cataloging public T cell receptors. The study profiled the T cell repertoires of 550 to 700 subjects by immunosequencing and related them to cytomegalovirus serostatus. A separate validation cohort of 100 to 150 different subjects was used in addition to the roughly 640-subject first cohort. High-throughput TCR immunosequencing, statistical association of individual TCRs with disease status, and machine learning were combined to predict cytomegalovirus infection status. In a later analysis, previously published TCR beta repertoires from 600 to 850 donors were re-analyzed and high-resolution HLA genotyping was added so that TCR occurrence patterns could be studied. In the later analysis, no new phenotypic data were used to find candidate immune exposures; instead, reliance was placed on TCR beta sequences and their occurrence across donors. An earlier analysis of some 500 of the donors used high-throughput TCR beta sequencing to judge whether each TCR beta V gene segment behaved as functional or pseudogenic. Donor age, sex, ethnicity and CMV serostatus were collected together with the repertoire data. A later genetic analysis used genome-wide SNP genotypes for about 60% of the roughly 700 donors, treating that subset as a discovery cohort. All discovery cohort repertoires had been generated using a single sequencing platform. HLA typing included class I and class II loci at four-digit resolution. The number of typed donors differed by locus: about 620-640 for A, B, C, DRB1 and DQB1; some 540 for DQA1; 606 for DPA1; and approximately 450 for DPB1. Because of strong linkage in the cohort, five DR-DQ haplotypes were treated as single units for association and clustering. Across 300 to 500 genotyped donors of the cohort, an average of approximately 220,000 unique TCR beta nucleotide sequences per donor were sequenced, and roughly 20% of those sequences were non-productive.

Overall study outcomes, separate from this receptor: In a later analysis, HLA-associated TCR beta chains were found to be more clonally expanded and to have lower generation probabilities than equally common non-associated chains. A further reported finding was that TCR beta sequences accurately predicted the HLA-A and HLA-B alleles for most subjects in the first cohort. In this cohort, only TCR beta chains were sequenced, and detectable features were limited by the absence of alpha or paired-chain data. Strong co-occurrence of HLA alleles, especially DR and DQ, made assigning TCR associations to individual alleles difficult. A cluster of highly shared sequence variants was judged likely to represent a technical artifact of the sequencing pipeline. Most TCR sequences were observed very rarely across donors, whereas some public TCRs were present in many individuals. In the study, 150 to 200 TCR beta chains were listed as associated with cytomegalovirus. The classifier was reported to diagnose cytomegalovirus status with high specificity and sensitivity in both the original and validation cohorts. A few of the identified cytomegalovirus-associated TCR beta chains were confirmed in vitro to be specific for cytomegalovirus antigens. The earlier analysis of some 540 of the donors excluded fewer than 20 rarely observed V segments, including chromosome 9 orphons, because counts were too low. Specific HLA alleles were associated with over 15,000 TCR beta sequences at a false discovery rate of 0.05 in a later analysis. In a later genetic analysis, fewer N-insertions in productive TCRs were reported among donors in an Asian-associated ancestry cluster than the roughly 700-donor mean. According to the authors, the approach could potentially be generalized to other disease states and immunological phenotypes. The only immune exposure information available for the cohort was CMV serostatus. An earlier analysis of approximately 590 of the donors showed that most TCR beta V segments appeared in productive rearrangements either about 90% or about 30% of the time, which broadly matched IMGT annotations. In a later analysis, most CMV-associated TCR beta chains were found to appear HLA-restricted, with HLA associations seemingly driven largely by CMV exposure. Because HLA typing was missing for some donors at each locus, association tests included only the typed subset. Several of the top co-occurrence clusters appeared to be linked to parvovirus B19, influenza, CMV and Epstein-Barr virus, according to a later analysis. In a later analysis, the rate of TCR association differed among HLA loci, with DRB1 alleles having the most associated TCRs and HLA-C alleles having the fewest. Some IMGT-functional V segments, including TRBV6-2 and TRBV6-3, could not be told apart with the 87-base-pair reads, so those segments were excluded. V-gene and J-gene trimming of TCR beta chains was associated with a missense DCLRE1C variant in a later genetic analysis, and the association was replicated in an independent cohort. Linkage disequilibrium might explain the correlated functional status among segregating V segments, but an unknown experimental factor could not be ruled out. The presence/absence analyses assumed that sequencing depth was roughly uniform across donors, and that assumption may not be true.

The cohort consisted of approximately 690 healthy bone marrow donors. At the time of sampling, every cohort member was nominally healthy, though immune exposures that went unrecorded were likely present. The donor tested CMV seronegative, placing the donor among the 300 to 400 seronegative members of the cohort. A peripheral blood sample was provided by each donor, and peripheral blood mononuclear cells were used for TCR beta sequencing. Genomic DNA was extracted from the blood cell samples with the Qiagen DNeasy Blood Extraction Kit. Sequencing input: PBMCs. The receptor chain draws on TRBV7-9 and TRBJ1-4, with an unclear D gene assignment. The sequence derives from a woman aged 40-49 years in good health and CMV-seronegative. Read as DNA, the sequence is TGTGCCAGCAGCTTAGGCGACAACCAGAATGAAAAACTGTTTTTT. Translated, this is CASSLGDNQNEKLFF.